The 20 T cell receptor beta chains reported below all come from one sample, sequenced in a study of T cell responses to AZD1222 COVID-19 vaccine. Generated by immunoSEQ multiplex PCR, the TCRdb table keeps only in-frame clones and is missing some. The sample lists some 190,000 clones, 85% to 95% occurring once. The sequenced sample was peripheral blood, obtained on day 0 of AZD1222 vaccination. The receptors originated from an adult in good health.

The rearrangement joins TRBV19 to TRBJ1-1, with D tentatively TRBD1 (5 bases). This CDR3 has 16 amino acids. V was pared by 1 base and J by 3 bases, with 15 bases between. The V gene's germline CDR1 is LNHDA and CDR2 SQIVND (reference sequence). CDR3 nucleotide sequence: TGTGCCAGTAGTATAGCCCCCGTAGGGACGGACACTGAAGCTTTCTTT. Encoded protein: CASSIAPVGTDTEAFF.

V usage is TRBV9 and J usage is TRBJ1-1, with TRBD1 identical over 10 bases. The CDR3 length is 14 residues. J gave up 5 bases and V 4 bases, and 5 bases lay outside the gene matches. Germline assignment: CDR1 SGDLS and CDR2 YYNGEE. The CDR3 region has the DNA TGTGCCAGCAGCAGACAGGGGGCGCAGACTGAAGCTTTCTTT. Translating it yields CASSRQGAQTEAFF.

This chain uses TRBV7-9 with TRBJ1-2; maybe TRBD1 (5 bases). The ends were cut back, 6 bases at V and 2 bases at J, with 19 bases in the middle. The CDR3 has 16 residues. CDR1 is SEHNR, CDR2 FQNEAQ, per germline (reference sequence). The CDR3 DNA reads as TGTGCCAGCAGGCCCCCGGTTACAGGATCCAACTATGGCTACACCTTC. Its protein product is CASRPPVTGSNYGYTF.

This clone showed up just once. The V call is TRBV5-4, the J call TRBJ1-6; 8 positions agree with TRBD1. V lost 2 bases to trimming and J lost 9 bases; unmatched junction nucleotides: 10. CDR1 and CDR2 (germline): SGHNT, YYREEE (reference sequence). CDR3 length: 16 amino acids. In DNA, the CDR3 is TGTGCCAGCAGCTTCAGGGGGCAAGTTTGGGGTTCACCCCTCCACTTT. It codes for CASSFRGQVWGSPLHF. Filled out from reference TRBV5-4 and TRBJ1-6, the complete variable domain reads ETGVTQSPTHLIKTRGQQVTLRCSSQSGHNTVSWYQQALGQGPQFIFQYYREEENGRGNFPPRFSGLQFPNYSSELNVNALELDDSALYLCASSFRGQVWGSPLHFGNGTRLTVT.

The chain joins TRBV28 to TRBJ1-6; D unresolved. Between the trimmed V and J ends, which lost 7 bases and 6 bases, there was a span of 10 bases. This CDR3 region has 13 residues. Looked up from germline, CDR1 is MDHEN and CDR2 is SYDVKM. The DNA of the CDR3 is TGTGCCAGCACCCTAAGTGGTAATTCACCCCTCCACTTT. Encoded protein: CASTLSGNSPLHF. Drawing the rest from reference TRBV28 and TRBJ1-6, the complete variable domain is DVKVTQSSRYLVKRTGEKVFLECVQDMDHENMFWYRQDPGLGLRLIYFSYDVKMKEKGDIPEGYSVSREKKERFSLILESASTNQTSMYLCASTLSGNSPLHFGNGTRLTVT.

The gene calls are TRBV3-1 (or the pseudogene TRBV3-2) and TRBJ1-1; a weak D match, TRBD1 (5 bases). V lost 0 bases and J 1 base, leaving 6 bases between the germline ends. CDR1 is LGHDT, CDR2 YNNKEL, per germline (reference sequence). This CDR3 region has 14 residues. In DNA, the CDR3 is TGTGCCAGCAGCCAAGACGGGGGGAACACTGAAGCTTTCTTT. It translates to CASSQDGGNTEAFF.

This clone was detected once. V and J are TRBV11-3 and TRBJ2-2; D is unclear. The CDR3 contains 13 residues. The V end was cut by 3 bases, the J end by 6 bases, with 8 bases between. Germline V gene data show CDR1 as SGHNT and CDR2 as YENEEA. This CDR3 is CASSFMVAGELFF. The CDR3 coding sequence is TGTGCCAGCAGCTTTATGGTCGCCGGGGAGCTGTTTTTT.

This chain joins TRBV2 and TRBJ1-2; 7 nucleotides align to TRBD1. Germline V CDR1 and CDR2: SNHLY, FYNNEI. Trimming at V came to 2 bases and at J to 4 bases, leaving 4 bases not matched to a gene. The CDR3 sequence is 14 residues long. CDR3 sequence: CASSEQGGPYGYTF. CDR3 nucleotide sequence: TGTGCCAGCAGTGAACAGGGGGGACCCTATGGCTACACCTTC.

The V gene is TRBV6-5, the J gene TRBJ1-3; TRBD1 matches 8 bases. The junction had 6 bases not matched to a gene; V was cut back by 7 bases and J by 1 base. The CDR3 sequence is 15 residues long. CDR1 is MNHEY, CDR2 SVGAGI, per germline. The CDR3 coding sequence is TGTGCCAGCAAATTGGACAGGGTTTCTGGAAACACCATATATTTT. Residues: CASKLDRVSGNTIYF.

The chain links TRBV7-2 to TRBJ1-1, with D unresolved. The V end lost 6 bases, the J end lost 3 bases, and 17 bases lay between the germline ends. The CDR3 spans 15 residues. Germline V gene data show CDR1 as SGHTA and CDR2 as FQGNSA. The CDR3 spells CASRKEAGRDTEAFF. CDR3 DNA: TGTGCCAGCAGAAAAGAGGCGGGTAGGGACACTGAAGCTTTCTTT.

This rearrangement joins TRBV11-2 to TRBJ1-6; D uncertain. With 4 bases removed from V and 10 bases from J, the gap between germline ends came to 11 bases. The CDR3 has 13 residues. Germline CDR1 reads SGHAT; CDR2 reads FQNNGV. The CDR3: CASSSQEGSPLHF. DNA for the CDR3: TGTGCCAGCAGCTCGCAGGAGGGATCACCCCTCCACTTT.

The chain has TRBV9 and TRBJ1-1; D gene uncertain. V dropped 4 bases and J dropped 3 bases, with 19 bases sitting between them. The CDR3 runs 16 residues. Per the germline V gene, CDR1 is SGDLS and CDR2 is YYNGEE. The CDR3 DNA sequence: TGTGCCAGCAGCACGGAGGACGTGTATTTGCACACTGAAGCTTTCTTT. Amino acids: CASSTEDVYLHTEAFF.

The CDR3 DNA sequence: TGTGCCAGCAGCCCCTATAGGTACAATGAGCAGTTCTTC. This sequence encodes CASSPYRYNEQFF. The chain recombines TRBV7-9 with TRBJ2-1; D is unresolved. V lost 5 bases and J 4 bases, leaving 9 bases between the germline ends. The germline V gene has CDR1 SEHNR and CDR2 FQNEAQ (reference sequence). The CDR3 is 13 residues long.

The chain couples TRBV7-9 to TRBJ2-5; D perhaps matches TRBD2 (6 bases). Trimming took 4 bases from V and 5 from J, leaving 17 bases between them. The CDR3 extends over 15 amino acids. CDR1 SEHNR and CDR2 FQNEAQ come from the germline V gene (reference sequence). As DNA, the CDR3 is TGTGCCAGCAGCTGGGGGGATGCTAGCCGGGAGACCCAGTACTTC. Amino acid sequence: CASSWGDASRETQYF.

The rearrangement links TRBV12-5 to TRBJ1-3, with D unresolved. V was pared by 11 bases and J by 0 bases, with 11 bases between. CDR3 length equals 13 residues. The germline CDR1 and CDR2 sequences are LGHNT and FRNRAP. CDR3 region: CAPLDGSGNTIYF. In DNA, the CDR3 is TGTGCTCCCCTAGATGGCTCTGGAAACACCATATATTTT. The complete variable domain, with remaining parts taken from reference TRBV12-5 and TRBJ1-3, reads DARVTQTPRHKVTEMGQEVTMRCQPILGHNTVFWYRQTMMQGLELLAYFRNRAPLDDSGMPKDRFSAEMPDATLATLKIQPSEPRDSAVYFCAPLDGSGNTIYFGEGSWLTVV.

This clone appeared a single time. The rearrangement joins TRBV2 to TRBJ1-5; the D gene is possibly TRBD1 (5 bases). The CDR3 has 14 residues. CDR1 and CDR2 from the germline V gene are SNHLY and FYNNEI. The ends were cut back, 11 bases at V and 5 bases at J, with 19 bases in the middle. CDR3 in DNA: TGTGCCGCCAGCAGGAGAGGGGCTGATCAGCCCCAGCATTTT. Its translation: CAASRRGADQPQHF.

V gene TRBV3-1 (or the pseudogene TRBV3-2) combines with J gene TRBJ2-1; D is perhaps TRBD1 or TRBD2 (7 bases each). Germline loops: CDR1 LGHDT, CDR2 YNNKEL (reference sequence). CDR3 length: 14 amino acids. V lost 6 bases and J 8 bases, leaving 17 bases between the germline ends. CDR3 sequence reads: CASRFRQGGDEQFF. CDR3 in DNA: TGTGCCAGCAGGTTTAGACAGGGAGGGGATGAGCAGTTCTTC.

The rearrangement joins TRBV2 to TRBJ2-7; maybe TRBD1 (6 bases). The CDR3 sequence is 14 residues long. V dropped 5 bases and J dropped 4 bases, with 15 bases sitting between them. Germline loops: CDR1 SNHLY, CDR2 FYNNEI. For the CDR3, the DNA is TGTGCCAGCAGTCTCAGGGGCAGTACTTACGAGCAGTACTTC. It translates to CASSLRGSTYEQYF. The full variable domain, rest sourced from reference TRBV2 and TRBJ2-7, is EPEVTQTPSHQVTQMGQEVILRCVPISNHLYFYWYRQILGQKVEFLVSFYNNEISEKSEIFDDQFSVERPDGSNFTLKIRSTKLEDSAMYFCASSLRGSTYEQYFGPGTRLTVT.

The DNA of the CDR3 is TGTGCCAGAGTCCGGGATACCCCCTACGAGCAGTACTTC. It is translated as CARVRDTPYEQYF. The chain recombines TRBV14 with TRBJ2-7, with a weak D call TRBD2 (5 bases). Germline CDR1 is SGHDN and CDR2 is FVKESK. The CDR3 totals 13 residues. The V gene lost 9 bases and the J gene lost 2 bases, with 14 bases spanning the gap.

The rearrangement links TRBV5-1 to TRBJ1-5, with TRBD1 matching over 9 bases. Trimming removed 4 bases from V and 7 bases from J; junction bases left unmatched: 9. This CDR3 region has 15 residues. Germline values: CDR1 SGHRS, CDR2 YFSETQ. This CDR3 reads CASSLAGTGSQPQHF. The DNA of the CDR3 is TGCGCCAGCAGCCTCGCAGGGACAGGGTCCCAGCCCCAGCATTTT.